The present T cell receptor (beta chain) was sequenced within a study of T cells in Graves' hyperthyroidism and ophthalmopathy. This clonotype was recorded at least ten times. Amplification of TCR beta CDR3 regions was performed using RNA transcripts as template. The study used the HTBI primer set for a first-round RT-PCR of the TCR CDR3. TCRdb analysed the multiplex PCR reads with MiXCR anew, one entry per CDR3 protein. This table has around 380,000 distinct CDR3 sequences, approximately 15% appearing once. V trimming: 1 base; J trimming: 5 bases; junction bases outside the gene matches: 3. Germline CDR1 reads SGHAT; CDR2 reads FQNNGV. This CDR3 region has 14 residues.

J is TRBJ2-5 and V is TRBV11-2; 8 nucleotides match TRBD2. The sequence derives from a man younger than 40 with Graves' hyperthyroidism that later progressed to Graves' ophthalmopathy. Sequenced input: blood. The CDR3 loop reads CASSLVSSGETQYF. DNA for the CDR3: TGTGCCAGCAGCTTAGTTTCTAGCGGGGAGACCCAGTACTTC.